This TCR beta chain was profiled in a study of shared T cell receptors in the human thymus. The method was immunoSEQ multiplex PCR; TCRdb's version includes in-frame clones alone and lacks a portion of them. The table records 650,000 to 950,000 clones, 80% to 90% of them present only once. V lost 4 bases to trimming and J lost 3 bases, with 16 bases between them. Germline lookup yields CDR1 MNHNS and CDR2 SASEGT. The CDR3 extends over 17 amino acids. The sample was also linked to a second study, of human thymus T cells. In that study: Having surgery to correct congenital heart defects, healthy Finnish infants acted as the donors. Thymus specimens were resections from corrective heart surgery. Thymic and blood repertoires appeared to carry a bias in their V and J gene usage.

The chain recombines TRBV6-1 with TRBJ1-6, with D unclear. The sequencing input was thymocytes. The origin of this receptor is a girl under three years old with a congenital heart defect. This chain's CDR3 is CASSGWPGKLYNSPLHF. DNA of the CDR3: TGTGCCAGCAGTGGATGGCCCGGGAAACTCTATAATTCACCCCTCCACTTT.